This TCR beta chain was identified during a study of graft-versus-host responses after intestinal transplantation. Study-wide context: Grafts that recipients had were multivisceral, liver-intestinal, or isolated intestinal transplants. Every one of the recipients received anti-thymocyte globulin induction and afterwards took tacrolimus and steroids for about 3 years.

In regard to this clone: Its antigen is currently unknown.

Points from the study as a whole: Recipient-marrow GvH clones were detected, some having first appeared in ileum or blood.

Germline lookup yields CDR1 SNHLY and CDR2 FYNNEI. V was trimmed by 2 bases and J by 0 bases, leaving 11 bases between them. The CDR3 is 16 amino acids. Only in-frame clones appear in the TCRdb table, and some are missing; sequencing was by immunoSEQ multiplex PCR. Seen here are roughly 36,000 clones, more than 90% observed once, and the top ten hold less than 0.25%. The sequence was collected from a human donor who was the organ donor for an intestinal transplant. Sample: unstimulated CD8+ T cells sorted from spleen or lymph node cells, taken before transplant. The chain recombines TRBV2 with TRBJ2-1; D might be TRBD2 (5 bases). The CDR3 DNA sequence: TGTGCCAGCAGTGAATTGGCGGGCGACTCCTACAATGAGCAGTTCTTC. Protein: CASSELAGDSYNEQFF.